A single sample gave rise to the 4 T cell receptor beta chains below, sequenced in a study of blood T cell repertoires in COVID-19. Clones were sequenced by immunoSEQ multiplex PCR, and TCRdb holds only the in-frame ones, with some missing. Among roughly 190,000 clones listed, 70% to 90% were seen once. The sample taken for sequencing was peripheral blood. Every receptor here comes from a man aged 60 to 69 with active or convalescent COVID-19.

The rearrangement joins TRBV5-5 to TRBJ2-3; 7 bases align to TRBD2. The CDR3 length is 15 residues. Trimming took 3 bases from V and 2 from J; bases not matched to a gene: 6. In germline, CDR1 is SGHKS, CDR2 YYEKEE (reference sequence). The CDR3 is CASSSGRGNTDTQYF. Written as DNA, the CDR3 is TGTGCCAGCAGCTCGGGGCGGGGGAACACAGATACGCAGTATTTT.

This chain joins TRBV2 and TRBJ1-6, with D perhaps TRBD1 (5 bases). Trimming took off 0 bases at V and 8 bases at J, with 11 bases between the two ends. Germline CDR1 and CDR2: SNHLY and FYNNEI. CDR3 length: 15 amino acids. CDR3 coding DNA: TGTGCCAGCAGTGAAGCGCGGGGCGGATATTCACCCCTCCACTTT. It translates to CASSEARGGYSPLHF.

The chain recombines TRBV6-5 with TRBJ2-5; 9 bases align to TRBD1. The CDR3 sequence is 15 residues long. Germline lookup yields CDR1 MNHEY and CDR2 SVGAGI. The trim removed 6 bases at V and 4 bases at J, leaving 9 bases unmatched. The CDR3 bases are TGTGCCAGCAGGGGGGGACAGGGAAGCCTAGAGACCCAGTACTTC. This sequence encodes CASRGGQGSLETQYF.

The chain joins TRBV30 to TRBJ2-1; tentative D call: TRBD2 (6 bases). The CDR3 has 16 amino acids. The V gene lost 5 bases and the J gene lost 10 bases, with 27 bases spanning the gap. The germline CDR1 and CDR2 sequences are GTSNPN and SVGIG (reference sequence). CDR3 bases: TGTGCCTGGTCGCCGGTGAGGGCGGGGCCACCGAAGGAGCAGTTCTTC. It codes for CAWSPVRAGPPKEQFF.